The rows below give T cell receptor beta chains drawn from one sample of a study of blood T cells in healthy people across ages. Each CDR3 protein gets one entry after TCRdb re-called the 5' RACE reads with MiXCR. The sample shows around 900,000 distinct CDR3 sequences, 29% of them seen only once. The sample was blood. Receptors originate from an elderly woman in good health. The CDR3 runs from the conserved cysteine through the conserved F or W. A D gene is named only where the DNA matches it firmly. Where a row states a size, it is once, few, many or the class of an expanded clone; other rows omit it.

CDR3 DNA: TGCGCCAGCAGCCAAGGACAGGGAAGCTATGGCTACACCTTC; CDR3 protein: CASSQGQGSYGYTF; J gene: TRBJ1-2; D gene: TRBD1; V gene: TRBV4-3; clone size: many
CDR3 DNA: TGTGCCAGCAGTTACTTAGCGACCTATAATTCACCCCTCCACTTT; CDR3 protein: CASSYLATYNSPLHF; J gene: TRBJ1-6; D gene: NA; V gene: TRBV6-2/TRBV6-3; clone size: NA
CDR3 DNA: TGTGCCAGTAGTAAAAGGATCCAAGAGACCCAGTACTTC; CDR3 protein: CASSKRIQETQYF; J gene: TRBJ2-5; D gene: NA; V gene: TRBV19; clone size: NA
CDR3 DNA: TGTGCCAGCAGCTTAGGAGGTTCCGCAGATACGCAGTATTTT; CDR3 protein: CASSLGGSADTQYF; J gene: TRBJ2-3; D gene: NA; V gene: TRBV12-3/TRBV12-4; clone size: many
CDR3 DNA: TGTGCCAGCCGACTCACTAGCACAGATACGCAGTATTTT; CDR3 protein: CASRLTSTDTQYF; J gene: TRBJ2-3; D gene: NA; V gene: TRBV6-2/TRBV6-3; clone size: many
CDR3 DNA: TGTGCCAGCAATCCGACAGGGAAGAATTCACCCCTCCACTTT; CDR3 protein: CASNPTGKNSPLHF; J gene: TRBJ1-6; D gene: TRBD1; V gene: TRBV6-2/TRBV6-3; clone size: NA
CDR3 DNA: TGTGCCAGCAGCTTGGAAGACAGGGGGATCGGCTACACCTTC; CDR3 protein: CASSLEDRGIGYTF; J gene: TRBJ1-2; D gene: TRBD1; V gene: TRBV5-6; clone size: few
CDR3 DNA: TGTGCCAAGAGCGGGGGGGCCTATGAGACCCAGTACTTC; CDR3 protein: CAKSGGAYETQYF; J gene: TRBJ2-5; D gene: TRBD2; V gene: TRBV7-9; clone size: NA
CDR3 DNA: TGTGCCAGCAGTTACACCACCGGGCGGCCCCAGCATTTT; CDR3 protein: CASSYTTGRPQHF; J gene: TRBJ1-5; D gene: NA; V gene: TRBV6-5; clone size: few
CDR3 DNA: TGTGCCAGCAGTGGCGCCTATAATTCACCCCTCCACTTT; CDR3 protein: CASSGAYNSPLHF; J gene: TRBJ1-6; D gene: NA; V gene: TRBV6-5; clone size: many
CDR3 DNA: TGTGCTAGTGGTTTGTACCGACTAGCGGCCCCGCAGTATTTT; CDR3 protein: CASGLYRLAAPQYF; J gene: TRBJ2-3; D gene: TRBD2; V gene: TRBV12-5; clone size: NA
CDR3 DNA: TGTGCCAGCAGTTCTTTCGGACAACTAGGCAATCAGCCCCAGCATTTT; CDR3 protein: CASSSFGQLGNQPQHF; J gene: TRBJ1-5; D gene: NA; V gene: TRBV6-6; clone size: NA
CDR3 DNA: TGCAGCTCTCGGGACAGCTCCTACAATGAGCAGTTCTTC; CDR3 protein: CSSRDSSYNEQFF; J gene: TRBJ2-1; D gene: TRBD1; V gene: TRBV29-1; clone size: many
CDR3 DNA: TGTGCCAGCAGCTCGACCGGGACAGGGGTGTTCTTC; CDR3 protein: CASSSTGTGVFF; J gene: TRBJ2-1; D gene: TRBD1; V gene: TRBV7-9; clone size: many
CDR3 DNA: TGTGCCAGCAGCGGTTACGGGGTGGACGGACAAGCTAACTATGGCTACACCTTC; CDR3 protein: CASSGYGVDGQANYGYTF; J gene: TRBJ1-2; D gene: NA; V gene: TRBV9; clone size: NA
CDR3 DNA: TGTGCCAGCAGCTTAGCGGCCGTGACGCGACCCTCAGAGACCCAGTACTTC; CDR3 protein: CASSLAAVTRPSETQYF; J gene: TRBJ2-5; D gene: NA; V gene: TRBV7-9; clone size: many
CDR3 DNA: TGTGCCAGCAGCTCCGGGACAGGGTCTTCGGCCCAGCATTTT; CDR3 protein: CASSSGTGSSAQHF; J gene: TRBJ1-5; D gene: TRBD1; V gene: TRBV7-9; clone size: many
CDR3 DNA: TGTGCCAGCAGGGCGGAGGGGGTTAAGGGGGAGCAGTACTTC; CDR3 protein: CASRAEGVKGEQYF; J gene: TRBJ2-7; D gene: NA; V gene: TRBV7-2; clone size: NA
CDR3 DNA: TGTGCCAGCAGCCGGTCGGTGCAGGATGAGCAGTTCTTC; CDR3 protein: CASSRSVQDEQFF; J gene: TRBJ2-1; D gene: NA; V gene: TRBV7-2; clone size: many
CDR3 DNA: TGCGCCAGCAGCCAACTTCTTGGACAGGGAGATGAAAAACTGTTTTTT; CDR3 protein: CASSQLLGQGDEKLFF; J gene: TRBJ1-4; D gene: TRBD1; V gene: TRBV4-3; clone size: NA
CDR3 DNA: TGTGCCAGCAGTTTATCGAAAACGGGGGGGATCAAGCAGTTCTTC; CDR3 protein: CASSLSKTGGIKQFF; J gene: TRBJ2-1; D gene: TRBD2; V gene: TRBV27; clone size: many
CDR3 DNA: TGCAGTGCCATGAAAGGGAATGGCTACACCTTC; CDR3 protein: CSAMKGNGYTF; J gene: TRBJ1-2; D gene: NA; V gene: TRBV20-1; clone size: NA
CDR3 DNA: TGCGCCAGCAGCCAAGATCAGGGGGTAAACACCATATATTTT; CDR3 protein: CASSQDQGVNTIYF; J gene: TRBJ1-3; D gene: TRBD1; V gene: TRBV4-3; clone size: NA
CDR3 DNA: TGTGCCAGCAGTGCCATTGACGGAAGATACTACGAGCAGTACTTC; CDR3 protein: CASSAIDGRYYEQYF; J gene: TRBJ2-7; D gene: NA; V gene: TRBV6-2/TRBV6-3; clone size: many
CDR3 DNA: TGTGCCAGCAGCTTACAGCCCGGTGAGGTCGGGAATGAGCAGTTCTTC; CDR3 protein: CASSLQPGEVGNEQFF; J gene: TRBJ2-1; D gene: NA; V gene: TRBV7-2; clone size: many